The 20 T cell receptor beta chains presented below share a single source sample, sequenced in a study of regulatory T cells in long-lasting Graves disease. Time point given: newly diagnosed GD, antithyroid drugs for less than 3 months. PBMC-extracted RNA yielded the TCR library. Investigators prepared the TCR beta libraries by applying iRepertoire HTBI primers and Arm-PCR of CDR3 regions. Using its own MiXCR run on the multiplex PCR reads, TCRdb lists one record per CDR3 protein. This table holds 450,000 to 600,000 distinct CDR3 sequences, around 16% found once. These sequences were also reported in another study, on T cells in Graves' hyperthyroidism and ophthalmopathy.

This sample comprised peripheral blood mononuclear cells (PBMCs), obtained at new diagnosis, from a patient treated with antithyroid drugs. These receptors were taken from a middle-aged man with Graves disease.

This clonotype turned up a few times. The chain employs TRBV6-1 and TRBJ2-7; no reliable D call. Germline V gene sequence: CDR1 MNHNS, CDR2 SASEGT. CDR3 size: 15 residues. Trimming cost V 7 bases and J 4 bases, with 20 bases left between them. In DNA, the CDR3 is TGTGCCAGCACCCTCGACAATCCCCCCTCATACGAGCAGTACTTC. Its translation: CASTLDNPPSYEQYF.

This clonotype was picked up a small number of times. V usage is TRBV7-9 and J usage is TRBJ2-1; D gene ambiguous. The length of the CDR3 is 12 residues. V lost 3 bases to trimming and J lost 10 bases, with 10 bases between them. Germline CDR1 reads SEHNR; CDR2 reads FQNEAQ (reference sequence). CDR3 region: CASSFSENEQFF. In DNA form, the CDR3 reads TGTGCCAGCAGCTTTTCGGAGAACGAGCAGTTCTTC.

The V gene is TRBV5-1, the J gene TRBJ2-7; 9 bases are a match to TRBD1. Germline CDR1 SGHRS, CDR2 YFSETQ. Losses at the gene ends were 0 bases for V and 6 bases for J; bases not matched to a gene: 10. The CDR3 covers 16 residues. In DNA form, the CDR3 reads TGCGCCAGCAGCTTGGCCTTGGACAGGGGCAAGGGCGAGCAGTACTTC. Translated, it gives CASSLALDRGKGEQYF.

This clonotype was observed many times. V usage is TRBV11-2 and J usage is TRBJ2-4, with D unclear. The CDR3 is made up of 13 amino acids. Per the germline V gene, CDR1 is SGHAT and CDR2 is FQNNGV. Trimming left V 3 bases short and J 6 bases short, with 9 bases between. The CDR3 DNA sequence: TGTGCCAGCAGCTTGGACCAGCCAAACATTCAGTACTTC. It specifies CASSLDQPNIQYF.

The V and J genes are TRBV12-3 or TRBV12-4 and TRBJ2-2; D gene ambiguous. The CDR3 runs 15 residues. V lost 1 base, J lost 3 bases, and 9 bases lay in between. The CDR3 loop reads CASSLVGSDTGELFF. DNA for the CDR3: TGTGCCAGCAGTTTAGTGGGGTCCGACACCGGGGAGCTGTTTTTT.

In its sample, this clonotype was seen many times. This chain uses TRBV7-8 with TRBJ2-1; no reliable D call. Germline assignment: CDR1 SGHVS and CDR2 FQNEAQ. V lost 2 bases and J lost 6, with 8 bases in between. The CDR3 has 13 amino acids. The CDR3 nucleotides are TGTGCCAGCAGCTTAAAACTATTCAATGAGCAGTTCTTC. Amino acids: CASSLKLFNEQFF.

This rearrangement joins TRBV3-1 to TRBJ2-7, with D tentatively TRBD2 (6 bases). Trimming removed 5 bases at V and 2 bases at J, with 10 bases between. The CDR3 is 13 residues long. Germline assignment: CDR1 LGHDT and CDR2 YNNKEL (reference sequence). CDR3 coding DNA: TGTGCCAGCAGCGCCGGGAGTGCCTACGAGCAGTACTTC. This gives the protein CASSAGSAYEQYF.

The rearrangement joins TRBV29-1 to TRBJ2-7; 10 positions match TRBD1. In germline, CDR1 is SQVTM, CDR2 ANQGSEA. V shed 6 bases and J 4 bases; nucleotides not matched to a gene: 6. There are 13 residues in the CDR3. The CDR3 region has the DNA TGCAGCGTAGACCGGGACAGGGGTTACGAGCAGTACTTC. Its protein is CSVDRDRGYEQYF.

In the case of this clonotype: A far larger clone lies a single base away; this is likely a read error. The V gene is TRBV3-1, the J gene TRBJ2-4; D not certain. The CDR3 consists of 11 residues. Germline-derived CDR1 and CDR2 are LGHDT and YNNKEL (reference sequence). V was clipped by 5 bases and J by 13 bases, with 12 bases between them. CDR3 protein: CASSYVNEQYF. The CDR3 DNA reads TGTGCCAGCAGCTACGTCAATGAGCAGTACTTC.

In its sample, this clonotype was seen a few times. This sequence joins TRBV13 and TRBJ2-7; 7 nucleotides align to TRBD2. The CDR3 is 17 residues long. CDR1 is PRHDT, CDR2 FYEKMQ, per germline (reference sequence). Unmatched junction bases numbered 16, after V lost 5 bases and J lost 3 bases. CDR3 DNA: TGTGCCAGCAGCCCACCTCGTGGAGCGGGGTCCCTCTACGAGCAGTACTTC. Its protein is CASSPPRGAGSLYEQYF.

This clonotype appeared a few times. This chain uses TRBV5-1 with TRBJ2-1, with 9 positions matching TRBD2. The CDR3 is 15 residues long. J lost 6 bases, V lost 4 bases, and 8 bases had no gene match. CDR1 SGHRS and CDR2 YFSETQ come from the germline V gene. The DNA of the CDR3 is TGCGCCAGCAGCCTTACTAGCGGGCCCTCCAATGAGCAGTTCTTC. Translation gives CASSLTSGPSNEQFF.

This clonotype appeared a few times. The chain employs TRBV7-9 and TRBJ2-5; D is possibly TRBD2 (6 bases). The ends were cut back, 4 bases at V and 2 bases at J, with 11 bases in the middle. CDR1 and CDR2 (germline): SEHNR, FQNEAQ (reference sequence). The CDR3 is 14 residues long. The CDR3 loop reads CASSSLRGQETQYF. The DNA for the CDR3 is TGTGCCAGCAGCTCACTTCGGGGGCAAGAGACCCAGTACTTC.

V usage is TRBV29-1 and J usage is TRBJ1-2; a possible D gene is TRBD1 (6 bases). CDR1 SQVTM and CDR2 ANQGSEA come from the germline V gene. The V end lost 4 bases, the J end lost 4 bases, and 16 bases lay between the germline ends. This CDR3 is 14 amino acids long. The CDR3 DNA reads TGCAGCGTTGGGGGGGTAGGGGGTGGCTATGGCTACACCTTC. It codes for CSVGGVGGGYGYTF.

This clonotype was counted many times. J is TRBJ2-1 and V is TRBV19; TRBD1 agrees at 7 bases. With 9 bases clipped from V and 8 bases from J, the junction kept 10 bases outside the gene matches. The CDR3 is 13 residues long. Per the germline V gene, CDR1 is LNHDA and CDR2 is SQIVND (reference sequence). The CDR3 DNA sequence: TGTGCCAGCGGTCCGGGACAGCGGTATGAGCAGTTCTTC. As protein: CASGPGQRYEQFF.

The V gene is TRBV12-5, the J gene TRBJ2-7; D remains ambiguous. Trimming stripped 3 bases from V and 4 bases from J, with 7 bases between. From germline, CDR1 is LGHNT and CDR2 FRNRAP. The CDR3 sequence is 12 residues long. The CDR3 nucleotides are TGTGCTAGTGGTTTATTAAGGTACGAGCAGTACTTC. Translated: CASGLLRYEQYF.

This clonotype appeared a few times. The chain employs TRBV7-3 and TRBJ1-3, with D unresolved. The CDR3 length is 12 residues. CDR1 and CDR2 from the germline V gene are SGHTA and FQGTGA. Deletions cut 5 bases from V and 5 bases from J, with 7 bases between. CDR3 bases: TGTGCCAGCAGCCGTCCCAGAAACACCATATATTTT. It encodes CASSRPRNTIYF.

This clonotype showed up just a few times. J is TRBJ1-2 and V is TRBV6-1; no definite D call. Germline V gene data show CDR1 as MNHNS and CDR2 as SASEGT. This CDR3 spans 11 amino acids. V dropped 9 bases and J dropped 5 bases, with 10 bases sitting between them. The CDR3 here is CASGEVYGYTF. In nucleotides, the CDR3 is TGTGCCAGTGGAGAGGTTTATGGCTACACCTTC.

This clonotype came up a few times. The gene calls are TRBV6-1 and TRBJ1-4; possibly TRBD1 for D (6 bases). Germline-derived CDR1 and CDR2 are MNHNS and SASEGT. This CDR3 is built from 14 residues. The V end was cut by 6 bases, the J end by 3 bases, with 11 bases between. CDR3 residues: CASREQGANEKLFF. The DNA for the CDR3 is TGTGCCAGCAGAGAACAGGGAGCTAATGAAAAACTGTTTTTT.

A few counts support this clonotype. The CDR3 coding sequence is TGTGCCACCAGTGATTTTCGGGACAGGGCTAATGAGCAGTTCTTC. Residues: CATSDFRDRANEQFF. This chain connects TRBV24-1 to TRBJ2-1, with 9 bases matching TRBD1. Unmatched junction bases numbered 4, after V lost 1 base and J lost 7 bases. The length of the CDR3 is 15 residues. Germline-derived CDR1 and CDR2 are KGHDR and SFDVKD.

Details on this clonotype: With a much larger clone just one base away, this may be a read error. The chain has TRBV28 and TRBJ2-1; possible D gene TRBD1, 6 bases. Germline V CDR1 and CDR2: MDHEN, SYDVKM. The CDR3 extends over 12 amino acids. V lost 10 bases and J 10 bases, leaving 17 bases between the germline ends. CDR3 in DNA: TGTGCCACCGCCGGGGACACCTACGAGCAGTTCTTC. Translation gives CATAGDTYEQFF. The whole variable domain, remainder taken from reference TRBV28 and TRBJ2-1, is DVKVTQSSRYLVKRTGEKVFLECVQDMDHENMFWYRQDPGLGLRLIYFSYDVKMKEKGDIPEGYSVSREKKERFSLILESASTNQTSMYLCATAGDTYEQFFGPGTRLTVL.